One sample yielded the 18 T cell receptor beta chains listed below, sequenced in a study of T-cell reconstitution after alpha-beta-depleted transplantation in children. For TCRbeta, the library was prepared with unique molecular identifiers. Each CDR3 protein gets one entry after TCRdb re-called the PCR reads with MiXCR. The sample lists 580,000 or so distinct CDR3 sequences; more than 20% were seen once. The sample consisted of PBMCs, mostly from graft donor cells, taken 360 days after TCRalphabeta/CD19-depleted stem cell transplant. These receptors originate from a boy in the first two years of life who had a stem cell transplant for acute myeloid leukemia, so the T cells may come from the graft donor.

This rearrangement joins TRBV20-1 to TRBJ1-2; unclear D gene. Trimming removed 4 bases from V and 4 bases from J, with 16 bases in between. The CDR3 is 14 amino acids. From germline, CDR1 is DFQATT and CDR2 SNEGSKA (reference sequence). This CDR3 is CSAKRTGLGYGYTF. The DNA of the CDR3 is TGCAGTGCTAAAAGGACGGGCTTAGGCTATGGCTACACCTTC.

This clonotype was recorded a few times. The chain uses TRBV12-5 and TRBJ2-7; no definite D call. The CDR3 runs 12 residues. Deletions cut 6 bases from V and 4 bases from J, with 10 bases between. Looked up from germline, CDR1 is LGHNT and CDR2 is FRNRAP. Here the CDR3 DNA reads TGTGCTAGTGGACCTGACGGATACGAGCAGTACTTC. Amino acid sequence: CASGPDGYEQYF.

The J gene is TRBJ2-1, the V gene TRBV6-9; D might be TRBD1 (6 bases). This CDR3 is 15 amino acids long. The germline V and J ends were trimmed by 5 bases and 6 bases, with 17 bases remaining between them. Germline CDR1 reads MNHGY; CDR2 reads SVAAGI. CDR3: CASSIGQGTINEQFF. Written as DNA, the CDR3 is TGTGCCAGCAGTATAGGCCAGGGGACGATCAATGAGCAGTTCTTC.

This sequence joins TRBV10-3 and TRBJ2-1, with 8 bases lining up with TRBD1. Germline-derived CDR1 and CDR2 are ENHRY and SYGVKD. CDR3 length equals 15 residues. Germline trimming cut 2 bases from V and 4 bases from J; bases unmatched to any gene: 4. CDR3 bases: TGTGCCATCAGTGAGGCACAGGGGGTATACAATGAGCAGTTCTTC. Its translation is CAISEAQGVYNEQFF.

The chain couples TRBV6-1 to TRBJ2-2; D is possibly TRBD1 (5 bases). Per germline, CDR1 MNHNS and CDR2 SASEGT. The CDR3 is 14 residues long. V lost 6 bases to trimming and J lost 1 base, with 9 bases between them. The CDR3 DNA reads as TGTGCCAGCAGAACCGACAGGAACACCGGGGAGCTGTTTTTT. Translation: CASRTDRNTGELFF.

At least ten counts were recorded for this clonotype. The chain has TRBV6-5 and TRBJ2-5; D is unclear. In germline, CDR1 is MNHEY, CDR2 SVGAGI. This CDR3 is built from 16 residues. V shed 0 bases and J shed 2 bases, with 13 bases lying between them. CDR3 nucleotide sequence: TGTGCCAGCAGTTACTCGGCCAGTATGGGACAAGAGACCCAGTACTTC. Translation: CASSYSASMGQETQYF.

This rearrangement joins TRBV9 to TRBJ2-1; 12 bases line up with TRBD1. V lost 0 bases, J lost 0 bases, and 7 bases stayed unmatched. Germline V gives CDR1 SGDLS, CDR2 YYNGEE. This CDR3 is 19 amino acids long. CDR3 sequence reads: CASSVGGTGGGGSYNEQFF. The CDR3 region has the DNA TGTGCCAGCAGCGTAGGAGGGACAGGGGGCGGAGGCTCCTACAATGAGCAGTTCTTC.

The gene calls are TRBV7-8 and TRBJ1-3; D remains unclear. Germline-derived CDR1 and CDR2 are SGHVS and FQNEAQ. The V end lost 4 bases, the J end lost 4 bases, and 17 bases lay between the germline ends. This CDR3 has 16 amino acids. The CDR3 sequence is CASSSGLLNSGNTIYF. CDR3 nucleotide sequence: TGTGCCAGCAGCTCCGGACTTTTAAACTCGGGAAACACCATATATTTT.

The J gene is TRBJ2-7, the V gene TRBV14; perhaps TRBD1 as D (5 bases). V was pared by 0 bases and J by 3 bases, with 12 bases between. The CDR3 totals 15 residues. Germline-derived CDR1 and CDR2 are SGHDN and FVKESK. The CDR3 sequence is CASSQEGPDSYEQYV. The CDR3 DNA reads TGTGCCAGCAGCCAAGAAGGTCCCGACAGCTACGAGCAGTACGTC.

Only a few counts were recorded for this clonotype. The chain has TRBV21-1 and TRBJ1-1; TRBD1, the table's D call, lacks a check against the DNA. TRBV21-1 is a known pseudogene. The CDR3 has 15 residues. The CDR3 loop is CASSNLGTGNTEAFF. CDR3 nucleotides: TGTGCCAGCAGCAACCTGGGGACAGGGAACACTGAAGCTTTCTTT.

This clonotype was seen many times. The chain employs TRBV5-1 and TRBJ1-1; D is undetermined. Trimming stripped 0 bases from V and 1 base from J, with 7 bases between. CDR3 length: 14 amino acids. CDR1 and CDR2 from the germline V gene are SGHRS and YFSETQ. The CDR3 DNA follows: TGCGCCAGCAGCTTGGCCAGACGGAACACTGAAGCTTTCTTT. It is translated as CASSLARRNTEAFF.

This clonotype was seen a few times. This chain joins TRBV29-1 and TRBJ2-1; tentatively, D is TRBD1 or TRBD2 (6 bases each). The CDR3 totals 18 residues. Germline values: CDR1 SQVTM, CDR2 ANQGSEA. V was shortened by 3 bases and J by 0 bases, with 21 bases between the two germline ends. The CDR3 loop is CSVEGGRQAPSSYNEQFF. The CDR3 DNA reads TGCAGCGTTGAGGGAGGTCGACAGGCCCCTTCCTCCTACAATGAGCAGTTCTTC.

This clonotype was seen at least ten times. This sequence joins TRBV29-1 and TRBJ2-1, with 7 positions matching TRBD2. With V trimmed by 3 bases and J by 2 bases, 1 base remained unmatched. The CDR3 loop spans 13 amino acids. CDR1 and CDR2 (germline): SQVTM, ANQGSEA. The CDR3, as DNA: TGCAGCGTTGAGGGAGGGACCTACAATGAGCAGTTCTTC. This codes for CSVEGGTYNEQFF.

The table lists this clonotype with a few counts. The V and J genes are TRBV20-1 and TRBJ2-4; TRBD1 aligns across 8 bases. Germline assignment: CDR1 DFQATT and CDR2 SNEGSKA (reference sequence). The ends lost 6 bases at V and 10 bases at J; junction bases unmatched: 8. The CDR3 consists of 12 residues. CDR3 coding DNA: TGCAGTGCACCGACAGGGGATGGGATTCAGTACTTC. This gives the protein CSAPTGDGIQYF.

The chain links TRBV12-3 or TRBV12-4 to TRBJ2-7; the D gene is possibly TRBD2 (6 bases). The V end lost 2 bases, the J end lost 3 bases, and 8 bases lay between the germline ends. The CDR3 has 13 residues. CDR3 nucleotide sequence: TGTGCCAGCAGTTTAACTAGCCTCTACGAGCAGTACTTC. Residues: CASSLTSLYEQYF.

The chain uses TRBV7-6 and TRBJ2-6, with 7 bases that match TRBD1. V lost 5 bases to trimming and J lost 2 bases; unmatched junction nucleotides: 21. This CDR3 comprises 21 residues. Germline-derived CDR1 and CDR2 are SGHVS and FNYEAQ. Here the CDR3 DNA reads TGTGCCAGCAGCCCGAGCCTCGGACAGGCAAAAGATTACGCTGGGGCCAACGTCCTGACTTTC. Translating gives CASSPSLGQAKDYAGANVLTF.

CDR3 loop: CASSLKGRSTDTQYF. CDR3 DNA: TGTGCCAGCAGCTTAAAGGGACGGAGCACAGATACGCAGTATTTT. The rearrangement joins TRBV7-2 to TRBJ2-3; D is perhaps TRBD1 or TRBD2 (5 bases each). The CDR3 runs 15 residues. Germline lookup yields CDR1 SGHTA and CDR2 FQGNSA. Trimming cost V 2 bases and J 0 bases, with 9 bases left between them.

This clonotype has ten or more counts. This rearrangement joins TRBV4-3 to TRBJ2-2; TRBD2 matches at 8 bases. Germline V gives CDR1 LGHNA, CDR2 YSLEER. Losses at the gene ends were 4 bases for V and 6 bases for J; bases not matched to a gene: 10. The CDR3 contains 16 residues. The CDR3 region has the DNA TGCGCCAGCAGCCCTTGGGGCTCTAGCGGGTCCGGGGAGCTGTTTTTT. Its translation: CASSPWGSSGSGELFF.